The entry that follows covers one TCR beta chain sequence. Its antigen is unidentified. PCR employed 60 Vbeta and 13 Jbeta primers. TCRdb keeps only in-frame clones here, not all; method: immunoSEQ multiplex PCR. The sample holds fewer than 150,000 clones; around 81% are singletons and the top ten take 6.8%. The data were obtained in a study of cytomegalovirus exposure and HLA in healthy donors. Germline loops: CDR1 SGHTA, CDR2 FQGNSA. The CDR3 consists of 14 residues. V was pared by 5 bases and J by 9 bases, with 19 bases between. General study findings and limits: Clonal expansion was found to be greater in HLA-associated TCR beta chains than in equally common others in a later analysis. CMV serostatus was the only immune exposure information that was available. The HLA-A and HLA-B alleles of most subjects were reportedly predicted accurately from TCR beta sequences. Sequencing likely produced, as an artifact, a cluster of highly shared sequence variants.

The gene calls are TRBV7-2 and TRBJ1-1; D is ambiguous. The receptor comes from a man aged 35 to 55 in good health and CMV-seropositive. Input material: PBMCs. The DNA of the CDR3 is TGTGCCAGCAGCCCCCCGGGAACGCTGATCAAAGCTTTCTTT. The encoded protein is CASSPPGTLIKAFF.